The 5 T cell receptor beta chains in this list originate from one sample, sequenced in a study of blood T cells in healthy people across ages. The second PCR ran about 6 to 12 cycles with a sample-barcoded 5' primer and J-beta primers. TCRdb re-called the 5' RACE reads with MiXCR, one entry per CDR3 protein. The sample holds about 320,000 distinct CDR3 sequences, about 25% seen once. The sequenced material came from blood. All receptors derive from a woman in her seventies in good health.

The chain uses TRBV28 and TRBJ2-1; 10 bases map to TRBD2. The CDR3 contains 16 residues. Germline V CDR1 and CDR2: MDHEN, SYDVKM. Unmatched junction bases numbered 11, after V lost 7 bases and J lost 5 bases. The CDR3 reads CASNRASLAGDNEQFF. CDR3 bases: TGTGCCAGCAACCGAGCCTCCCTAGCGGGGGACAATGAGCAGTTCTTC.

The J gene is TRBJ2-2, the V gene TRBV5-1; the D call may be TRBD1 or TRBD2 (5 bases each). Germline assignment: CDR1 SGHRS and CDR2 YFSETQ. This CDR3 comprises 17 residues. V dropped 0 bases and J dropped 6 bases, with 18 bases sitting between them. The CDR3 region is CASSLAGPRYNAGELFF. The CDR3 DNA follows: TGCGCCAGCAGCTTGGCGGGACCGAGATATAACGCCGGGGAGCTGTTTTTT.

The gene calls are TRBV7-3 and TRBJ1-1; no reliable D call. From germline, CDR1 is SGHTA and CDR2 FQGTGA. The CDR3 loop spans 13 amino acids. V was cut by 6 bases and J by 7 bases, with 15 bases left in between. The CDR3 reads CASSKWGGGEAFF. The DNA of the CDR3 is TGTGCCAGCAGTAAATGGGGAGGTGGTGAAGCTTTCTTT. The complete variable domain, with remaining parts taken from reference TRBV7-3 and TRBJ1-1, reads GAGVSQTPSNKVTEKGKYVELRCDPISGHTALYWYRQSLGQGPEFLIYFQGTGAADDSGLPNDRFFAVRPEGSVSTLKIQRTERGDSAVYLCASSKWGGGEAFFGQGTRLTVV.

This clonotype appeared a few times. The chain has TRBV5-1 and TRBJ2-1; 9 nucleotides align to TRBD2. CDR3 size: 16 residues. The germline CDR1 and CDR2 sequences are SGHRS and YFSETQ. The V segment lost 5 bases and the J segment 2 bases; nucleotides outside the gene matches: 8. This chain's CDR3 is CASRGSSGTTYNEQFF. The CDR3 DNA is TGCGCCAGCAGGGGTTCTAGCGGGACGACCTACAATGAGCAGTTCTTC.

The chain is built from TRBV20-1 and TRBJ1-1, with D perhaps TRBD1 (5 bases). CDR3 size: 14 residues. V was cut by 6 bases and J by 1 base, with 15 bases left in between. Germline V lookup: CDR1 DFQATT, CDR2 SNEGSKA (reference sequence). The CDR3 sequence: CSAPKTAQNTEAFF. For the CDR3, the DNA is TGCAGTGCCCCGAAGACAGCGCAGAACACTGAAGCTTTCTTT.